A single sample is the source of the 26 T cell receptor beta chains below, sequenced in a study of cytomegalovirus exposure and HLA in healthy donors. PCR employed 60 Vbeta and 13 Jbeta primers. This table comes from immunoSEQ multiplex PCR, and its TCRdb copy is limited to in-frame clones, with some not included. The data show approximately 190,000 clones, around 81% seen once. The sample comprised PBMCs. These receptors all come from a woman aged 18-29 years in good health and CMV-seropositive.

The chain links TRBV27 to TRBJ1-5, with D hard to call. Trimming took 6 bases from V and 6 from J, leaving 18 bases between them. There are 15 residues in the CDR3. Germline V CDR1 and CDR2: MNHEY, SMNVEV (reference sequence). CDR3: CASRRTAGLGQPQHF. The DNA of the CDR3 is TGTGCCAGCAGACGAACCGCGGGCCTGGGTCAGCCCCAGCATTTT.

The V call is TRBV7-8, the J call TRBJ1-5; D unclear. The CDR3 runs to 14 residues. The V end lost 2 bases, the J end lost 11 bases, and 16 bases lay between the germline ends. Looked up from germline, CDR1 is SGHVS and CDR2 is FQNEAQ. The CDR3: CASSLKEVGGTQHF. CDR3 DNA: TGTGCCAGCAGCTTAAAGGAGGTGGGAGGGACCCAGCATTTT.

V usage is TRBV7-6 and J usage is TRBJ1-3; no clear D. CDR3 size: 17 residues. V was cut by 0 bases and J by 4 bases, with 16 bases left in between. Germline values: CDR1 SGHVS, CDR2 FNYEAQ. CDR3 nucleotides: TGTGCCAGCAGCTTAGCGCCAGTCCAGGAGGCGGGAAACACCATATATTTT. Its protein product is CASSLAPVQEAGNTIYF.

J is TRBJ2-1 and V is TRBV7-3, with 10 bases fitting TRBD2. J gave up 5 bases and V 3 bases, and 4 bases lay outside the gene matches. From germline, CDR1 is SGHTA and CDR2 FQGTGA. CDR3 length: 15 residues. CDR3 sequence (DNA): TGTGCCAGCAGCTTTCTAAGCGGGGGGGACAATGAGCAGTTCTTC. This translates into CASSFLSGGDNEQFF.

The chain combines TRBV6-5 with TRBJ1-2; D might be TRBD1 (5 bases). The CDR3 runs to 13 residues. V was clipped by 6 bases and J by 2 bases, with 10 bases between them. Germline V lookup: CDR1 MNHEY, CDR2 SVGAGI. CDR3 region: CASRNDRNYGYTF. Here the CDR3 DNA reads TGTGCCAGCAGGAACGACAGAAACTATGGCTACACCTTC.

In its sample, this clone was seen once. This chain uses TRBV7-2 with TRBJ1-3; D remains ambiguous. The germline CDR1 and CDR2 sequences are SGHTA and FQGNSA. Trimming shortened V by 0 bases and J by 4 bases, and 7 bases separated the two germline ends. The CDR3 contains 14 residues. CDR3 in DNA: TGTGCCAGCAGCTTAGCCCGTCTAGGAAACACCATATATTTT. Its protein is CASSLARLGNTIYF.

The V gene is TRBV7-3, the J gene TRBJ2-3; TRBD2 might be the D (6 bases). This CDR3 spans 15 amino acids. The V gene's germline CDR1 is SGHTA and CDR2 FQGTGA. Trimming shortened V by 0 bases and J by 5 bases, and 12 bases separated the two germline ends. The CDR3 spells CASSLTSGRGDTQYF. In DNA form, the CDR3 reads TGTGCCAGCAGCTTAACGTCGGGGCGGGGAGATACGCAGTATTTT.

The chain carries TRBV5-4 and TRBJ2-7; 8 positions agree with TRBD1. This CDR3 has 16 amino acids. Per germline, CDR1 SGHNT and CDR2 YYREEE (reference sequence). Germline trimming cut 6 bases from V and 6 bases from J; bases unmatched to any gene: 17. The CDR3 protein is CASTNYGTGPLGEQYF. As DNA, the CDR3 is TGTGCCAGCACCAATTACGGGACAGGACCCTTGGGCGAGCAGTACTTC.

V is TRBV19 and J is TRBJ1-2; D ambiguous. The V and J ends lost 2 bases and 4 bases respectively, with 5 bases between them. This CDR3 spans 12 amino acids. Germline V lookup: CDR1 LNHDA, CDR2 SQIVND (reference sequence). The CDR3 here is CASSIHSYGYTF. In DNA, the CDR3 is TGTGCCAGTAGTATACATAGCTATGGCTACACCTTC.

This rearrangement joins TRBV7-6 to TRBJ1-5; D gene ambiguous. The CDR3 length is 14 residues. In germline, CDR1 is SGHVS, CDR2 FNYEAQ. Trimming took 5 bases from V and 9 from J, leaving 17 bases between them. The CDR3 is CASSLQAGSTPQHF. CDR3 in DNA: TGTGCCAGCAGCCTCCAAGCGGGGAGTACGCCCCAGCATTTT.

The rearrangement joins TRBV5-1 to TRBJ2-2, with TRBD2 matching over 10 bases. Trimming cost V 0 bases and J 4 bases; bases outside gene matches: 0. This CDR3 is 15 amino acids long. CDR1 and CDR2 from the germline V gene are SGHRS and YFSETQ. CDR3 sequence (DNA): TGCGCCAGCAGCTTGGCTAGCGGGAGCACCGGGGAGCTGTTTTTT. Translation: CASSLASGSTGELFF.

The chain combines TRBV27 with TRBJ2-2, with D hard to call. Deletions cut 7 bases from V and 5 bases from J, with 8 bases between. In germline, CDR1 is MNHEY, CDR2 SMNVEV (reference sequence). The CDR3 spans 12 residues. CDR3 region: CASKSRTGELFF. The CDR3 bases are TGTGCCAGCAAATCTAGAACCGGGGAGCTGTTTTTT.

The J gene is TRBJ1-1, the V gene TRBV9, with D possibly TRBD1 on 5 matching bases. The CDR3 totals 16 residues. Germline V CDR1 and CDR2: SGDLS, YYNGEE. The ends were cut back, 3 bases at V and 7 bases at J, with 22 bases in the middle. For the CDR3, the DNA is TGTGCCAGCAGCGGAGGAGAGGGGAGGCTTTCGGGTGAAGCTTTCTTT. It is translated as CASSGGEGRLSGEAFF.

The sample holds one count of this clone. J is TRBJ1-4 and V is TRBV4-1; possible D gene TRBD1, 6 bases. The CDR3 runs to 15 residues. From germline, CDR1 is MGHRA and CDR2 YSYEKL. V dropped 2 bases and J dropped 4 bases, with 11 bases sitting between them. The CDR3 DNA sequence: TGCGCCAGCAGCCAACTACAGGGCTTTAATGAAAAACTGTTTTTT. It yields the protein CASSQLQGFNEKLFF.

The chain recombines TRBV30 with TRBJ1-2, with 10 bases aligning to TRBD1. CDR1 and CDR2 from the germline V gene are GTSNPN and SVGIG (reference sequence). This CDR3 is built from 13 residues. With 3 bases clipped from V and 7 bases from J, the junction kept 5 bases outside the gene matches. CDR3 amino acids: CAWRRQGAFGYTF. The CDR3 DNA reads as TGTGCCTGGAGGCGACAGGGGGCTTTTGGCTACACCTTC.

The rearrangement links TRBV9 to TRBJ2-5, with TRBD2 identical over 8 bases. Germline V gives CDR1 SGDLS, CDR2 YYNGEE. The CDR3 is 16 amino acids. J lost 5 bases, V lost 0 bases, and 9 bases had no gene match. As DNA, the CDR3 is TGTGCCAGCAGCGTAGGGGTCGGGGGGGCCACCGAGACCCAGTACTTC. As protein: CASSVGVGGATETQYF.

The rearrangement uses TRBV7-2 and TRBJ1-2; TRBD1 matches at 10 bases. CDR3 length: 16 amino acids. V dropped 5 bases and J dropped 4; count of bases not matched to a gene: 10. Germline values: CDR1 SGHTA, CDR2 FQGNSA. The CDR3: CASSTWTGGTGYGYTF. The DNA of the CDR3 is TGTGCCAGCAGCACGTGGACAGGGGGAACGGGCTATGGCTACACCTTC.

The gene calls are TRBV28 and TRBJ2-3, with TRBD1 as a possible D gene (5 bases). The V and J ends lost 8 bases and 1 base respectively, with 19 bases between them. The CDR3 length is 16 residues. In germline, CDR1 is MDHEN, CDR2 SYDVKM. DNA for the CDR3: TGTGCCAGCTCACCGGCTACGTGGGGCGGCACAGATACGCAGTATTTT. Translation gives CASSPATWGGTDTQYF.

This clone was counted once. The rearrangement uses TRBV5-1 and TRBJ1-6; possibly TRBD1 for D (6 bases). The germline V gene encodes CDR1 SGHRS and CDR2 YFSETQ. V was clipped by 4 bases and J by 2 bases, with 16 bases between them. The CDR3 contains 17 residues. The CDR3 loop is CASSQDHREAYNSPLHF. CDR3 nucleotides: TGCGCCAGCAGCCAGGATCACAGGGAAGCCTATAATTCACCCCTCCACTTT.

The chain is built from TRBV6-5 and TRBJ1-2, with 9 bases fitting TRBD1. Unmatched junction bases numbered 5, after V lost 5 bases and J lost 4 bases. The CDR3 is 14 amino acids. Germline lookup yields CDR1 MNHEY and CDR2 SVGAGI. The CDR3 region is CASSEGQGSYGYTF. The CDR3, as DNA: TGTGCCAGCAGTGAAGGACAGGGGTCCTATGGCTACACCTTC.

The V call is TRBV7-9, the J call TRBJ1-2, with D possibly matching TRBD1 (5 bases). Germline assignment: CDR1 SEHNR and CDR2 FQNEAQ (reference sequence). The CDR3 has 15 residues. Trimming took off 2 bases at V and 8 bases at J, with 18 bases between the two ends. The CDR3 DNA reads TGTGCCAGCAGCTTATTTCAAGGGGAGGTAGGCGGCTACACCTTC. Its translation: CASSLFQGEVGGYTF.

In nucleotides, the CDR3 is TGTGCCAGCAGCTTACAAAGCGCGGAAGCTAACTATGGCTACACCTTC. Its protein is CASSLQSAEANYGYTF. This chain connects TRBV11-1 to TRBJ1-2; D unclear. The CDR3 consists of 16 residues. The germline V gene has CDR1 SGHAT and CDR2 FQDESV (reference sequence). The V gene lost 2 bases and the J gene lost 0 bases, with 13 bases spanning the gap.

J is TRBJ1-2 and V is TRBV29-1; the D gene is possibly TRBD1 (5 bases). This CDR3 contains 12 residues. From germline, CDR1 is SQVTM and CDR2 ANQGSEA. V lost 4 bases and J lost 8, with 14 bases in between. In nucleotides, the CDR3 is TGCAGCGTTGGGGGCGAGAGTCGCGGCTACACCTTC. Protein: CSVGGESRGYTF.

In this sample, this clone turned up a few times. The V call is TRBV4-3, the J call TRBJ2-1; D gene ambiguous. The CDR3 is 13 amino acids. Germline V gene lookup returns CDR1 LGHNA and CDR2 YSLEER. Trimming removed 0 bases from V and 9 bases from J, with 9 bases in between. CDR3 protein: CASSQELSPEQFF. Here the CDR3 DNA reads TGCGCCAGCAGCCAAGAGCTATCCCCTGAGCAGTTCTTC.

The gene calls are TRBV5-1 and TRBJ1-2; 9 nucleotides match TRBD1. This CDR3 is 16 amino acids long. In germline, CDR1 is SGHRS, CDR2 YFSETQ. V gave up 2 bases and J gave up 1 base; unmatched junction bases: 6. CDR3 amino acids: CASSLKPGQGNYGYTF. The CDR3 nucleotides are TGCGCCAGCAGCTTAAAACCGGGACAGGGTAACTATGGCTACACCTTC.

This clone was recorded once. The rearrangement joins TRBV9 to TRBJ1-1; weak D call: TRBD1 (5 bases). Between the trimmed V and J ends, which lost 4 bases and 0 bases, there was a span of 10 bases. The CDR3 sequence is 14 residues long. Per the germline V gene, CDR1 is SGDLS and CDR2 is YYNGEE. The CDR3 region is CASSPGGMNTEAFF. The CDR3 DNA reads TGTGCCAGCAGCCCGGGGGGAATGAACACTGAAGCTTTCTTT.